Below are 20 T cell receptor beta chains sequenced from a single sample in a study of PD-L1 blockade in urothelial cancer. Regarding time point: pretreatment peripheral blood. Profiled with immunoSEQ multiplex PCR; TCRdb holds only in-frame clones, not every one. The sample has 85,000 to 90,000 clones, over 65% seen once. Here the sequenced sample was PBMCs, taken around atezolizumab (anti-PD-L1) treatment. These receptors were collected from a man aged 60-69 years with urothelial cancer.

The rearrangement joins TRBV15 to TRBJ2-6, with 7 positions matching TRBD2. Germline lookup yields CDR1 LNHNV and CDR2 YYDKDF (reference sequence). After removal of 1 base from V and 0 bases from J, the junction contained 6 bases not matched to a gene. The CDR3 sequence is 18 residues long. CDR3 sequence: CATSRGLADFSGANVLTF. The CDR3 DNA follows: TGTGCCACCAGCAGAGGGCTAGCGGATTTCTCTGGGGCCAACGTCCTGACTTTC.

A remark on this clone: Other DNA sequences from this sample encode an identical CDR3 as well. J is TRBJ2-7 and V is TRBV6-5; a weak D match, TRBD2 (6 bases). The germline CDR1 and CDR2 sequences are MNHEY and SVGAGI. The CDR3 spans 14 residues. V was trimmed by 5 bases and J by 2 bases, leaving 13 bases between them. The CDR3 nucleotides read TGTGCCAGCAGTCGGGACTCTTTCCCCTACGAGCAGTACTTC. Translation: CASSRDSFPYEQYF.

The V call is TRBV28, the J call TRBJ2-7; D is perhaps TRBD1 (7 bases). CDR1 is MDHEN, CDR2 SYDVKM, per germline. This CDR3 region has 15 residues. V was cut by 2 bases and J by 2 bases, with 13 bases left in between. The CDR3 DNA reads TGTGCCAGCAGTTTAAGGCCCAGGGGGGCCTACGAGCAGTACTTC. This translates into CASSLRPRGAYEQYF.

The count of this clone is one. The chain has TRBV13 and TRBJ2-7, with D possibly matching TRBD2 (5 bases). Germline V lookup: CDR1 PRHDT, CDR2 FYEKMQ (reference sequence). The CDR3 runs 14 residues. V was cut by 1 base and J by 1 base, with 8 bases left in between. The chain's CDR3 is CASSLEGESYEQYF. The CDR3 DNA reads TGTGCCAGCAGCTTAGAGGGAGAGTCCTACGAGCAGTACTTC. Drawing the rest from reference TRBV13 and TRBJ2-7, the complete variable domain is AAGVIQSPRHLIKEKRETATLKCYPIPRHDTVYWYQQGPGQDPQFLISFYEKMQSDKGSIPDRFSAQQFSDYHSELNMSSLELGDSALYFCASSLEGESYEQYFGPGTRLTVT.

The chain uses TRBV7-9 and TRBJ2-5, with a weak D call TRBD1 (6 bases). The CDR3 loop spans 18 amino acids. Germline V gene data show CDR1 as SEHNR and CDR2 as FQNEAQ (reference sequence). V was cut by 5 bases and J by 5 bases, with 27 bases left in between. CDR3 coding DNA: TGTGCCAGCAGCCACCACTTAAACAGGGAGCTCTCTCGGGAGACCCAGTACTTC. Protein sequence: CASSHHLNRELSRETQYF.

The CDR3 reads CASNDRDRVSTDTQYF. The CDR3 DNA sequence: TGTGCCAGCAACGACCGGGACAGGGTTAGCACAGATACGCAGTATTTT. J is TRBJ2-3 and V is TRBV28, with 9 bases lining up with TRBD1. J was trimmed by 0 bases and V by 7 bases; bases with no gene match: 8. Germline-derived CDR1 and CDR2 are MDHEN and SYDVKM. This CDR3 contains 16 residues.

The rearrangement joins TRBV7-9 to TRBJ2-2; D ambiguous. Germline V gene data show CDR1 as SEHNR and CDR2 as FQNEAQ (reference sequence). V dropped 3 bases and J dropped 7 bases, with 15 bases sitting between them. This CDR3 has 15 amino acids. DNA for the CDR3: TGTGCCAGCAGCTTGAGTTCGACTTATAACGGGGAGCTGTTTTTT. Amino acids: CASSLSSTYNGELFF.

This chain uses TRBV7-2 with TRBJ2-7; maybe TRBD2 (6 bases). Germline V lookup: CDR1 SGHTA, CDR2 FQGNSA. V was trimmed by 3 bases and J by 0 bases, leaving 12 bases between them. This CDR3 comprises 15 residues. The CDR3 bases are TGTGCCAGCAGCTTCTCGCGGGACGCCTCCTACGAGCAGTACTTC. Translating it yields CASSFSRDASYEQYF.

V is TRBV4-2 and J is TRBJ2-5, with TRBD2 as a possible D gene (5 bases). Germline V gene data show CDR1 as LGHNA and CDR2 as YNFKEQ. The CDR3 length is 15 residues. The V end lost 0 bases, the J end lost 5 bases, and 13 bases lay between the germline ends. CDR3 sequence reads: CASSQERRRVETQYF. The CDR3 DNA sequence: TGTGCCAGCAGCCAAGAACGGAGGCGGGTGGAGACCCAGTACTTC.

The sample holds one count of this clone. This chain uses TRBV5-6 with TRBJ2-2; D might be TRBD2 (6 bases). Germline V gene data show CDR1 as SGHDT and CDR2 as YYEEEE. V was shortened by 4 bases and J by 2 bases, with 24 bases between the two germline ends. The CDR3 totals 19 residues. The CDR3 region has the DNA TGTGCCAGCAGCACTGACCGGGGGTGGAGAGGGCGAAACACCGGGGAGCTGTTTTTT. Protein product: CASSTDRGWRGRNTGELFF.

In DNA, the CDR3 is TGTGCCAGCAGCGAGGACACAAATCAGCCCCAGCATTTT. This gives the protein CASSEDTNQPQHF. This chain uses TRBV11-2 with TRBJ1-5; tentatively, D is TRBD1 (5 bases). CDR1 is SGHAT, CDR2 FQNNGV, per germline. The CDR3 is 13 residues long. Trimming removed 5 bases from V and 4 bases from J, with 9 bases in between.

The chain couples TRBV7-2 to TRBJ2-3; D possibly corresponds to TRBD1 (6 bases). V lost 6 bases, J lost 0 bases, and 13 bases lay in between. The V gene's germline CDR1 is SGHTA and CDR2 FQGNSA. The CDR3 is made up of 15 amino acids. The CDR3 here is CASRLGTRSTDTQYF. CDR3 DNA sequence: TGTGCCAGCAGGCTAGGGACACGGAGCACAGATACGCAGTATTTT.

This clone was picked up a small number of times. V is TRBV6-1 and J is TRBJ2-7; TRBD1 matches 7 bases. Trimming took 4 bases from V and 2 from J; bases not matched to a gene: 5. Germline-derived CDR1 and CDR2 are MNHNS and SASEGT. CDR3 length: 14 residues. CDR3 bases: TGTGCCAGCAGTGTTCGACAGGGTCCCTACGAGCAGTACTTC. This codes for CASSVRQGPYEQYF.

V is TRBV13 and J is TRBJ2-7; D might be TRBD1 (6 bases). The germline gives CDR1 PRHDT, CDR2 FYEKMQ (reference sequence). The CDR3 length is 11 residues. Trimming removed 5 bases from V and 7 bases from J, with 9 bases in between. CDR3 in DNA: TGTGCCAGCAGCCACCAGGGGGAGCAGTACTTC. It specifies CASSHQGEQYF.

This clone was observed a few times. The chain has TRBV4-1 and TRBJ2-2; D uncertain. CDR1 is MGHRA, CDR2 YSYEKL, per germline. The CDR3 sequence is 17 residues long. Trimming pared 0 bases from V and 5 bases from J, leaving 16 bases between. CDR3 DNA: TGCGCCAGCAGCCAAGAGATCTCGGTTCTGTGGACCGGGGAGCTGTTTTTT. As protein: CASSQEISVLWTGELFF.

The rearrangement uses TRBV28 and TRBJ2-5; D not resolved. The CDR3 runs to 15 residues. Germline CDR1 reads MDHEN; CDR2 reads SYDVKM. Trimming cost V 2 bases and J 1 base, with 11 bases left between them. CDR3 amino acids: CASSLVVTLQETQYF. CDR3 DNA sequence: TGTGCCAGCAGTTTAGTAGTTACCCTCCAAGAGACCCAGTACTTC. The variable domain in full, with the rest retrieved from reference TRBV28 and TRBJ2-5, is DVKVTQSSRYLVKRTGEKVFLECVQDMDHENMFWYRQDPGLGLRLIYFSYDVKMKEKGDIPEGYSVSREKKERFSLILESASTNQTSMYLCASSLVVTLQETQYFGPGTRLLVL.

This sequence joins TRBV6-1 and TRBJ1-2; TRBD1 aligns across 7 bases. CDR1 and CDR2 from the germline V gene are MNHNS and SASEGT. Unmatched junction bases numbered 6, after V lost 1 base and J lost 4 bases. The CDR3 contains 15 residues. The CDR3 sequence is CASSEVGGGGYGYTF. As DNA, the CDR3 is TGTGCCAGCAGTGAAGTAGGAGGGGGCGGCTATGGCTACACCTTC.

The CDR3 region is CASSRKTSGDSYEQYF. The CDR3 DNA reads TGTGCCAGTAGTAGAAAGACTAGCGGAGACTCCTACGAGCAGTACTTC. The genes are TRBV19 and TRBJ2-7; 9 bases are shared with TRBD2. Germline V gene lookup returns CDR1 LNHDA and CDR2 SQIVND (reference sequence). The ends lost 4 bases at V and 0 bases at J; junction bases unmatched: 7. CDR3 length equals 16 residues.

J is TRBJ2-1 and V is TRBV11-3; 9 bases are a match to TRBD2. Germline V gene data show CDR1 as SGHNT and CDR2 as YENEEA. This CDR3 spans 14 amino acids. V trimming: 11 bases; J trimming: 9 bases; junction bases outside the gene matches: 14. Here the CDR3 DNA reads TGTGCCTCCCAGAGGGGGACTAGCCTTGGTGAGCAGTTCTTC. It yields the protein CASQRGTSLGEQFF.

This clone was picked up one time. CDR3 sequence (DNA): TGCGCCAGCAGCTGGGGCGGGGGTCAGTCCGAGCAGTACTTC. It yields the protein CASSWGGGQSEQYF. The gene calls are TRBV5-1 and TRBJ2-7; 7 bases align to TRBD2. The germline V gene encodes CDR1 SGHRS and CDR2 YFSETQ. The CDR3 is made up of 14 amino acids. The ends lost 3 bases at V and 6 bases at J; junction bases unmatched: 9.